One T cell receptor beta chain is described in this entry. Germline CDR1 and CDR2: SGHTA and FQGNSA. The CDR3 spans 15 residues. V shed 1 base and J 4 bases; nucleotides not matched to a gene: 3. The data belong to a study of blood T cell repertoires in COVID-19. Some clones are missing from TCRdb's copy, which holds only in-frame ones; the method was immunoSEQ multiplex PCR. The sample lists approximately 97,000 clones, 75% to 95% occurring once. The chain employs TRBV7-2 and TRBJ2-1, with TRBD2 identical over 8 bases. Material: peripheral blood. The source is a man younger than 35 with acute or convalescent COVID-19. CDR3 nucleotide sequence: TGTGCCAGCAGCTTAGGCCTAGCGGGTTACAATGAGCAGTTCTTC. It translates to CASSLGLAGYNEQFF.